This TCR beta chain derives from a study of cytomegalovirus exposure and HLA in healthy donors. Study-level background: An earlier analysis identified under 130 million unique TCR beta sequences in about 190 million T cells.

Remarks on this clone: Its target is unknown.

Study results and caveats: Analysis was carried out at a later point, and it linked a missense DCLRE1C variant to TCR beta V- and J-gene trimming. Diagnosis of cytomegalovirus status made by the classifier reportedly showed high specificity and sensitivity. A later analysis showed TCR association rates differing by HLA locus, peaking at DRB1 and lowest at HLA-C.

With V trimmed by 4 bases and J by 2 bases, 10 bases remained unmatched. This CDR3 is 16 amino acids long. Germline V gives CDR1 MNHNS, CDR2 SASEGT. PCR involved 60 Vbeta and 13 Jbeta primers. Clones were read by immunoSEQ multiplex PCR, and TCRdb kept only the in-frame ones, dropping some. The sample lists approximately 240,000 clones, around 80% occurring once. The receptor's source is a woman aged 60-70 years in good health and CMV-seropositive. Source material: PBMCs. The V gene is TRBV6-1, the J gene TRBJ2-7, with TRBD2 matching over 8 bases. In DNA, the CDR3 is TGTGCCAGCAGTGGTGCTAGCGGGTCGATGACCTACGAGCAGTACTTC. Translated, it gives CASSGASGSMTYEQYF.